The clone carrying this T cell receptor (beta chain) was found a few times. As yet, its antigen is unknown. The sample is drawn from a study of cytomegalovirus exposure and HLA in healthy donors. Background on the study: HLA-typed donors were the source of around 85 million unique TCRs held in an early data release.

The CDR3 length is 14 residues. Germline assignment: CDR1 MNHGY and CDR2 SVAAGI. The V gene lost 3 bases and the J gene lost 7 bases, with 12 bases spanning the gap. This PCR relied on a set of 60 Vbeta primers and 13 Jbeta primers. Profiled with immunoSEQ multiplex PCR; TCRdb holds only in-frame clones, not every one. Among 97,000 or so clones listed, roughly three quarters were seen once. Findings and caveats of the study: The study flagged about 160 TCR beta chains as cytomegalovirus-associated.

The chain recombines TRBV6-9 with TRBJ2-2; a weak D match, TRBD2 (6 bases). The TCR was taken from a male donor in good health and CMV-seropositive. Sequencing was carried out using PBMCs. CDR3 sequence (DNA): TGTGCCAGCAGTTACCAGACTAGAGGCGGGGAGCTGTTTTTT. As protein: CASSYQTRGGELFF.